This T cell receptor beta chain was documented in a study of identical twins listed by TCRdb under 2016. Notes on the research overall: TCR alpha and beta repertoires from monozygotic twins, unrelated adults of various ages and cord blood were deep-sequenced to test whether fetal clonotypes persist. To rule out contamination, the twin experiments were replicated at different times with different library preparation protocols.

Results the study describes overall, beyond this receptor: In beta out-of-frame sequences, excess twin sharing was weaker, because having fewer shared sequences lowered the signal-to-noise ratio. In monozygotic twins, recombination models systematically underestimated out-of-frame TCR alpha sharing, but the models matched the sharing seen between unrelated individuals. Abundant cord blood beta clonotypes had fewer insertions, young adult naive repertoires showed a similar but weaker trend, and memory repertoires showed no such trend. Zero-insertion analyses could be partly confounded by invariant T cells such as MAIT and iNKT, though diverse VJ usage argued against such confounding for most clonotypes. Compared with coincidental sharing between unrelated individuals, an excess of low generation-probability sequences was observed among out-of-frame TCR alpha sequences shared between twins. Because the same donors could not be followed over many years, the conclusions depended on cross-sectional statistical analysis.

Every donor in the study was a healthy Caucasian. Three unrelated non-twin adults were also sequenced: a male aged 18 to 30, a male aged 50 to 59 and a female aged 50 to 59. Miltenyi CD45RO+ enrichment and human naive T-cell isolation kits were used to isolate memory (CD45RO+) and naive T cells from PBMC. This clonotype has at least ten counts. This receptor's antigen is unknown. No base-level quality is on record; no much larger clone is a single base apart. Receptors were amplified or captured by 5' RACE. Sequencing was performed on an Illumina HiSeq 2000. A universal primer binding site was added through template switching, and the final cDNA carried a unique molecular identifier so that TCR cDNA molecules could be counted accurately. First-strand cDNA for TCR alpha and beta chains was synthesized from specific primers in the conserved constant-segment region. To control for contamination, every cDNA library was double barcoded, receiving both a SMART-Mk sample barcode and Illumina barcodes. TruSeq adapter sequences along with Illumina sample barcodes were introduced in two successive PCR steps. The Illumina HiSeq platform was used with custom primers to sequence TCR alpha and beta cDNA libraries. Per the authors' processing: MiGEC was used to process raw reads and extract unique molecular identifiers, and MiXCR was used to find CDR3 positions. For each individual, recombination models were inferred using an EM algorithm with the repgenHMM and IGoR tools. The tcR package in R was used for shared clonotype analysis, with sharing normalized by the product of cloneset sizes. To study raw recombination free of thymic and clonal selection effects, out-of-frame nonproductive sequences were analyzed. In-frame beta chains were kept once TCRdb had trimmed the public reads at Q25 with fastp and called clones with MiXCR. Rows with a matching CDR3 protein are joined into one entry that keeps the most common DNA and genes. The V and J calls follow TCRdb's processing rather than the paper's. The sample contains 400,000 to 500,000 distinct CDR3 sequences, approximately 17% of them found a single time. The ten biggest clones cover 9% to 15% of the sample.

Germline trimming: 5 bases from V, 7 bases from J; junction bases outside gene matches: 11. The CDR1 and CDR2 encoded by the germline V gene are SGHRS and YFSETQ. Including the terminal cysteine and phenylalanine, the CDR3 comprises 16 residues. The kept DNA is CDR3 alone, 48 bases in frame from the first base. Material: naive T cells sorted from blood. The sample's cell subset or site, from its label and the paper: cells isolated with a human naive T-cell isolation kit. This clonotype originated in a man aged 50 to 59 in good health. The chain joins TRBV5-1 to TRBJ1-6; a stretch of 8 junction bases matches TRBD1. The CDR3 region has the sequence CASSQDRVNLNSPLHF. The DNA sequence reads TGCGCCAGCAGTCAGGACAGGGTTAACTTGAATTCACCCCTCCACTTT.